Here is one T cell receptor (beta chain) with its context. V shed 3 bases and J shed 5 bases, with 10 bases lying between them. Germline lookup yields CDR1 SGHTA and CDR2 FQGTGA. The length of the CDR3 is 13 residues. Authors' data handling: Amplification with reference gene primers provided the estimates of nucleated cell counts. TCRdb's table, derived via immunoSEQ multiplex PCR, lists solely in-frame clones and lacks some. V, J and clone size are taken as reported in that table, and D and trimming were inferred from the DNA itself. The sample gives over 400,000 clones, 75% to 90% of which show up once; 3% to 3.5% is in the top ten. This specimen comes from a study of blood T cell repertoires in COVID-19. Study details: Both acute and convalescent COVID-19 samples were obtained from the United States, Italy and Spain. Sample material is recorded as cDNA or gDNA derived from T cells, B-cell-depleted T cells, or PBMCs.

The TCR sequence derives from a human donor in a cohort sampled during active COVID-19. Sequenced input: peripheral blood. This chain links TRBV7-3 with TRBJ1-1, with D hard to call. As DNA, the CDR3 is TGTGCCAGCAGCTTTCAACGAGAGACTGAAGCTTTCTTT. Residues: CASSFQRETEAFF.